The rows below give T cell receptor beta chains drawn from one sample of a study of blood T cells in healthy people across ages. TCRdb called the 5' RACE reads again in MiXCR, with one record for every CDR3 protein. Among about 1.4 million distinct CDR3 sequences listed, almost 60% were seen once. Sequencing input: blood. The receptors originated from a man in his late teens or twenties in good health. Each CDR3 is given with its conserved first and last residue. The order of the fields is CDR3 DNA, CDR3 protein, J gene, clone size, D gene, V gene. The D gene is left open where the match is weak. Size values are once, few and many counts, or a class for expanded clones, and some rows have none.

TGTGCCAGCGGTTTAAGCGGGAATCGGTACGAGCAGTACTTC | CASGLSGNRYEQYF | TRBJ2-7 | . | TRBD2 | TRBV27
TGTGCCAGCAGCCAGCGGGACCGACGTTACCAAGAGACCCAGTACTTC | CASSQRDRRYQETQYF | TRBJ2-5 | . | . | TRBV3-1
TGTGCCAGCAGTTACTACCCATTCTCTGGGGCCAACGTCCTGACTTTC | CASSYYPFSGANVLTF | TRBJ2-6 | . | . | TRBV6-6
TGTGCCAGCAGTTTCGCAGTTCCCTACGAGCAGTACTTC | CASSFAVPYEQYF | TRBJ2-7 | . | . | TRBV27
TGTGCCAGCAGCTTAGCCGGGACAGGGGTCTACAATGAGCAGTACTTC | CASSLAGTGVYNEQYF | TRBJ2-7 | . | TRBD1 | TRBV7-2
TGCGCCAGCAGCCAAGATCGCGATCCTACTCCTTACGAGCAGTACTTC | CASSQDRDPTPYEQYF | TRBJ2-7 | . | . | TRBV4-3
TGCGCCAGCAGCTCCGGACAGGGCGGCCCGTCCTACGAGCAGTACTTC | CASSSGQGGPSYEQYF | TRBJ2-7 | once | TRBD1 | TRBV5-1
TGCAGTGGGCCCCGGGCGGAGGGCTCGGGTGAGCAGTACTTC | CSGPRAEGSGEQYF | TRBJ2-7 | . | . | TRBV20-1
TGCGCCAGCAGCCAGATCACAGGGGTTATCTACGAGCAGTACTTC | CASSQITGVIYEQYF | TRBJ2-7 | few | TRBD1 | TRBV4-1
TGTGCCAGCAGCGTGGACGGAACGACCTACGAGCAGTACTTC | CASSVDGTTYEQYF | TRBJ2-7 | . | . | TRBV9
TGCGCCAGCAGAGTATCAGGGTACCAAGATACGCAGTATTTT | CASRVSGYQDTQYF | TRBJ2-3 | . | . | TRBV10-2
TGTGCCAGCAGTTTACAGGGGGCTCCATTCTATGGCTACACCTTC | CASSLQGAPFYGYTF | TRBJ1-2 | few | TRBD1 | TRBV12-3/TRBV12-4
TGTGCCAGCAGTTCCCCTTTAGCGGGAAGGGGTTACGAGCAGTACTTC | CASSSPLAGRGYEQYF | TRBJ2-7 | few | TRBD2 | TRBV6-5
TGCAGCGTTGAAGATCTAGGGGGTGCAGATACGCAGTATTTT | CSVEDLGGADTQYF | TRBJ2-3 | many | . | TRBV29-1
TGTGCCAGTAGTACACAGGAAGGGCTTGGGGAGCTGTTTTTT | CASSTQEGLGELFF | TRBJ2-2 | . | . | TRBV19
TGTGCCAGCAGCTTAGCGGCACCCACTAGCTATGCCAATTCCTACAATGAGCAGTTCTTC | CASSLAAPTSYANSYNEQFF | TRBJ2-1 | . | . | TRBV7-2
TGCAGCGTGGGCCCCGATACGCAGTATTTT | CSVGPDTQYF | TRBJ2-3 | many | . | TRBV29-1
TGTGCCAGCAGCGTGGAGCGGGAGGGATTAGGTGAGCAGTTCTTC | CASSVEREGLGEQFF | TRBJ2-1 | . | TRBD2 | TRBV9
TGTGCCAGCAGTGAGGGCGGGCGTATTACCTACGAGCAGTACTTC | CASSEGGRITYEQYF | TRBJ2-7 | few | . | TRBV2
TGTGCCAGCAGCACGACTAGCGGGAGTGGCGAGCAGTACTTC | CASSTTSGSGEQYF | TRBJ2-7 | few | TRBD2 | TRBV27
TGTGCCAGCAGCGTAGAATACAACCCCCATTATGGCTACACCTTC | CASSVEYNPHYGYTF | TRBJ1-2 | . | . | TRBV9
TGCAGCGTCCTGGACGGGAGCAATCAGCCCCAGCATTTT | CSVLDGSNQPQHF | TRBJ1-5 | . | . | TRBV29-1
TGTGCCAGCAGTCCACCCGGGACACTCTCCTACGAGCAGTACTTC | CASSPPGTLSYEQYF | TRBJ2-7 | . | . | TRBV28
TGCAGCATTAAGGGGGGTTCCTACGAGCAGTACTTC | CSIKGGSYEQYF | TRBJ2-7 | . | . | TRBV29-1
TGTGCCAGCAGTTTATGGCGAGGGGCAAGCGGGAACACTGAAGCTTTCTTT | CASSLWRGASGNTEAFF | TRBJ1-1 | . | . | TRBV27
TGCAGCGTTTCTAGCGGGGTTTCCTACGAGCAGTACTTC | CSVSSGVSYEQYF | TRBJ2-7 | few | TRBD2 | TRBV29-1
TGTGCCAGCAGTCTCACGCAGAATTCACCCCTCCACTTT | CASSLTQNSPLHF | TRBJ1-6 | . | . | TRBV13
TGTGCCAGCAGTTTAGGGGTCGGAGGGTATAGCAATCAGCCCCAGCATTTT | CASSLGVGGYSNQPQHF | TRBJ1-5 | . | . | TRBV12-3/TRBV12-4
TGTGCCAGCAGTGAAGGGTCCTACACTGAAGCTTTCTTT | CASSEGSYTEAFF | TRBJ1-1 | . | . | TRBV6-1
TGCAGCGTTGATCTGGGTAGCGGGGGCACAGATACGCAGTATTTT | CSVDLGSGGTDTQYF | TRBJ2-3 | once | TRBD2 | TRBV29-1
TGCAGCGTTGAAGATGGGGGATCTGCCTACAATGAGCAGTTCTTC | CSVEDGGSAYNEQFF | TRBJ2-1 | . | . | TRBV29-1
TGTGCCAGCAGTCGGACAGGGCAGGCCTACGAGCAGTACTTC | CASSRTGQAYEQYF | TRBJ2-7 | few | TRBD1 | TRBV6-2/TRBV6-3